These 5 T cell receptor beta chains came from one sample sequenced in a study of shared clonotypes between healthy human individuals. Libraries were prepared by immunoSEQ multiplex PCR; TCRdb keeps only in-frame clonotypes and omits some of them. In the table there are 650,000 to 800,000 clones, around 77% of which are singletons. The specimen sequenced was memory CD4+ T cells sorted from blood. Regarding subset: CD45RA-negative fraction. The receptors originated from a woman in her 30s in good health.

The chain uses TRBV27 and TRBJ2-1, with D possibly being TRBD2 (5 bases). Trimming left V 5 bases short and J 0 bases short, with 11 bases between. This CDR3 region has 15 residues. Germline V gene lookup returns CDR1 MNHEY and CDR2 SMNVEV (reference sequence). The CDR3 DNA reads TGTGCCAGCAGTCTTAAGCTAGCCTCCTACAATGAGCAGTTCTTC. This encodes CASSLKLASYNEQFF.

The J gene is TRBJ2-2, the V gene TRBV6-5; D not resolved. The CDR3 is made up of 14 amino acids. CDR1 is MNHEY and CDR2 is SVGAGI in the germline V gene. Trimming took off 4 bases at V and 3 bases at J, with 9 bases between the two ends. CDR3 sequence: CASSWAADTGELFF. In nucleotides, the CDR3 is TGTGCCAGCAGTTGGGCAGCTGACACCGGGGAGCTGTTTTTT.

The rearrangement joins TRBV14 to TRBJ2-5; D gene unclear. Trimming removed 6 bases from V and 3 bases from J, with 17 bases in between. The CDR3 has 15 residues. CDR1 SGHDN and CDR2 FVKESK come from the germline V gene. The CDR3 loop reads CASSLTRQYEETQYF. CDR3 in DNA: TGTGCCAGCAGTTTGACCAGGCAATACGAAGAGACCCAGTACTTC.

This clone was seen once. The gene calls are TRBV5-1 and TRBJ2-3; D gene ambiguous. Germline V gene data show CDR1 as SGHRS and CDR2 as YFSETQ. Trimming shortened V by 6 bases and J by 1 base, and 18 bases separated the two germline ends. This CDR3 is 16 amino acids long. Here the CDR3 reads CASKGGTVSGTDTQYF. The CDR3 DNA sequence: TGCGCCAGCAAAGGCGGTACAGTGTCGGGCACAGATACGCAGTATTTT.

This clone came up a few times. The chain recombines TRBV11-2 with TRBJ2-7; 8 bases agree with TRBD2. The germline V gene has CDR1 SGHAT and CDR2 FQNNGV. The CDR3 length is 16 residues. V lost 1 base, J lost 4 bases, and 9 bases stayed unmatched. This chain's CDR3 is CASSLVLAGGQYEQYF. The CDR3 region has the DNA TGTGCCAGCAGCTTAGTCCTGGCGGGAGGACAATACGAGCAGTACTTC.